This entry features one T cell receptor beta chain sequence. Its antigen is unidentified. The source of the sample is a study of T-cell memory formation after mild COVID-19. Study-wide background: TCR clusters mostly belonged to single donors.

V was pared by 3 bases and J by 6 bases, with 6 bases of the junction left unmatched. This CDR3 has 16 amino acids. Germline CDR1 and CDR2: KGHSH and LQKENI. Study-wide findings and caveats: Those CD4+ clones that contracted were mainly in CM and EM (CD8+ ones in EMRA). SARS-CoV-2 specificity was not confirmed for second-wave clones peaking on day 37.

TCRdb ran MiXCR on the 5' RACE reads and lists one entry per CDR3 protein. The sample includes about 340,000 distinct CDR3 sequences, roughly 21% of them seen just once. The sequencing sample was made of PBMCs or a T cell subset sorted from them (not recorded which). This rearrangement joins TRBV18 to TRBJ2-4; TRBD2 aligns across 12 bases. The receptor comes from an adult woman who had mild COVID-19 (a few samples of this study predate the infection). Cell type and time point are not known. The CDR3 nucleotides read TGTGCCAGCTCACCGACGGTGACTAGCGGGAGAAACATTCAGTACTTC. Translated: CASSPTVTSGRNIQYF. Variable domain in full (rest from reference TRBV18 and TRBJ2-4): NAGVMQNPRHLVRRRGQEARLRCSPMKGHSHVYWYRQLPEEGLKFMVYLQKENIIDESGMPKERFSAEFPKEGPSILRIQQVVRGDSAAYFCASSPTVTSGRNIQYFGAGTRLSVL.